Below are 29 T cell receptor beta chains sequenced from a single sample in a study of regulatory T cells in long-lasting Graves disease (dated by TCRdb to about 2021). In the paper's terms, the time point label means: newly diagnosed GD, antithyroid drugs for less than 3 months. For both TCR sequencing and RNA sequencing, RNA was extracted from PBMCs using TRIzol. Libraries were built with multiplex PCR. Sequencing was carried out with an Illumina HiSeq 4000. To build TCR beta libraries, CDR3 regions were amplified by Arm-PCR using iRepertoire HTBI primers. TCRdb applied fastp at Q25 and MiXCR to the public reads, then kept only in-frame beta chains. Duplicate CDR3 protein sequences are folded into a single record with the most common DNA and genes. The sample table lists hundreds of thousands of distinct CDR3 sequences, 13% of them with a count of one. 8% to 10% of the sample lies in the top ten.

These data also formed part of another study, on T cells in Graves' hyperthyroidism and ophthalmopathy.

Sequenced here: peripheral blood mononuclear cells (PBMCs), sampled at new diagnosis, from a patient treated with antithyroid drugs. The receptors stem from a man aged 25-45 years with Graves disease. Donor details come from another sample of the same person, matched by shared clones.

This clonotype was counted ten times or more. CDR3 bases: TGCAGTGCTAGCCCTCGGGGTTACAATGAGCAGTTCTTC. This translates into CSASPRGYNEQFF. The gene calls are TRBV20-1 and TRBJ2-1, with D possibly matching TRBD2 (5 bases). From germline, CDR1 is DFQATT and CDR2 SNEGSKA (reference sequence). V was trimmed by 3 bases and J by 4 bases, leaving 10 bases between them. The CDR3 loop spans 13 amino acids.

This clonotype has at least ten counts. The gene calls are TRBV29-1 and TRBJ2-1; 12 positions agree with TRBD2. Germline V gene sequence: CDR1 SQVTM, CDR2 ANQGSEA. The length of the CDR3 is 13 residues. Trimming cost V 6 bases and J 9 bases; bases outside gene matches: 6. As DNA, the CDR3 is TGCAGCGTATCTAGCGGGAGGGCCACTGAGCAGTTCTTC. This translates into CSVSSGRATEQFF.

This clonotype showed up many times. The chain recombines TRBV9 with TRBJ2-3; 8 bases are a match to TRBD2. The junction had 6 bases not matched to a gene; V was cut back by 0 bases and J by 3 bases. Germline V gives CDR1 SGDLS, CDR2 YYNGEE. This CDR3 is 16 amino acids long. The DNA for the CDR3 is TGTGCCAGCAGCGTAGATCTTGCGGGAGGTACAGATACGCAGTATTTT. This encodes CASSVDLAGGTDTQYF.

This clonotype occurred many times. The chain joins TRBV12-3 or TRBV12-4 to TRBJ1-1; maybe TRBD1 (6 bases). The germline V and J ends were trimmed by 0 bases and 10 bases, with 18 bases remaining between them. The CDR3 is 15 residues long. The CDR3 sequence: CASSLAYRVTLGAFF. As DNA, the CDR3 is TGTGCCAGCAGTTTAGCATACAGGGTTACTTTAGGAGCTTTCTTT.

In DNA form, the CDR3 reads TGTGCCAGCTCACCACCGATAGGGCCCCTGCAGAGGGGGAATGAGCAGTTCTTC. Its translation: CASSPPIGPLQRGNEQFF. V usage is TRBV18 and J usage is TRBJ2-1, with a possible D match to TRBD1 (6 bases). CDR1 KGHSH and CDR2 LQKENI come from the germline V gene. The CDR3 is 18 residues long. With 0 bases removed from V and 7 bases from J, the gap between germline ends came to 22 bases.

This clonotype occurred many times. The V gene is TRBV2, the J gene TRBJ2-3, with 7 positions matching TRBD1. Germline assignment: CDR1 SNHLY and CDR2 FYNNEI. The CDR3 is made up of 14 amino acids. V was pared by 6 bases and J by 5 bases, with 8 bases of the junction left unmatched. The CDR3 coding sequence is TGTGCCAGCAGGGACAGGCTAGGCGGAGATACGCAGTATTTT. Translating gives CASRDRLGGDTQYF.

The chain employs TRBV4-1 and TRBJ2-7, with 14 bases that match TRBD2. The CDR3 runs to 17 residues. The trim removed 1 base at V and 5 bases at J, leaving 7 bases unmatched. The germline V gene has CDR1 MGHRA and CDR2 YSYEKL. CDR3 in DNA: TGCGCCAGCAGCCAAGGTCGAAGGGGACTAGCGGGAGACGAGCAGTACTTC. Its protein is CASSQGRRGLAGDEQYF.

This clonotype came up many times. The chain carries TRBV6-1 and TRBJ1-2; D remains ambiguous. CDR1 and CDR2 from the germline V gene are MNHNS and SASEGT. This CDR3 region has 15 residues. V lost 7 bases to trimming and J lost 2 bases, with 17 bases between them. CDR3 bases: TGTGCCAGCATCTTGGACGAGGCCAAAAACTATGGCTACACCTTC. Translated, it gives CASILDEAKNYGYTF.

CDR3 in amino acids: CASSRSVASTDTQYF. The CDR3 nucleotides are TGTGCCAGCAGTCGATCTGTAGCGAGCACAGATACGCAGTATTTT. The chain recombines TRBV6-1 with TRBJ2-3; D perhaps matches TRBD2 (5 bases). The CDR3 extends over 15 amino acids. V was trimmed by 5 bases and J by 0 bases, leaving 12 bases between them. The germline gives CDR1 MNHNS, CDR2 SASEGT.

This clonotype was detected ten times or more. This rearrangement joins TRBV15 to TRBJ1-1; 9 nucleotides align to TRBD1. CDR1 is LNHNV, CDR2 YYDKDF, per germline (reference sequence). This CDR3 is built from 13 residues. Trimming cost V 4 bases and J 5 bases; bases outside gene matches: 2. In DNA, the CDR3 is TGTGCCACCAGCAAGGACAGGGGAACTGAAGCTTTCTTT. It encodes CATSKDRGTEAFF.

This clonotype turned up a few times. This chain joins TRBV10-2 and TRBJ2-2, with 7 bases identical to TRBD1. The CDR3 is 17 residues long. Germline CDR1 WSHSY, CDR2 SAAADI. Trimming removed 3 bases from V and 4 bases from J; junction bases left unmatched: 11. The CDR3 DNA sequence: TGCGCCAGCAGTGATCAGGGAGTAGGGGGCGTCACCGGGGAGCTGTTTTTT. This gives the protein CASSDQGVGGVTGELFF.

This clonotype appeared many times. The V call is TRBV20-1, the J call TRBJ1-5; no clear D. Germline CDR1 and CDR2: DFQATT and SNEGSKA (reference sequence). The CDR3 loop spans 14 amino acids. The ends were cut back, 3 bases at V and 0 bases at J, with 9 bases in the middle. The CDR3 spells CSASGTISNQPQHF. In nucleotides, the CDR3 is TGCAGTGCTAGCGGCACCATTAGCAATCAGCCCCAGCATTTT.

This clonotype was recorded many times. The J gene is TRBJ2-1, the V gene TRBV7-9; 14 bases align to TRBD2. Germline CDR1 reads SEHNR; CDR2 reads FQNEAQ (reference sequence). This CDR3 comprises 16 residues. After removal of 5 bases from V and 7 bases from J, the junction contained 7 bases not matched to a gene. CDR3 bases: TGTGCCAGCAGCCCGAGACTAGCGGGAGGGCCAAATGAGCAGTTCTTC. Encoded protein: CASSPRLAGGPNEQFF. Full variable domain (remainder filled in from reference TRBV7-9 and TRBJ2-1): DTGVSQNPRHKITKRGQNVTFRCDPISEHNRLYWYRQTLGQGPEFLTYFQNEAQLEKSRLLSDRFSAERPKGSFSTLEIQRTEQGDSAMYLCASSPRLAGGPNEQFFGPGTRLTVL.

V and J are TRBV4-2 and TRBJ1-5; TRBD1 is a possible D gene (6 bases). The CDR3 runs 15 residues. Germline lookup yields CDR1 LGHNA and CDR2 YNFKEQ. Between the trimmed V and J ends, which lost 4 bases and 0 bases, there was a span of 10 bases. The CDR3 is CASSRDRNSNQPQHF. In DNA form, the CDR3 reads TGTGCCAGCAGCCGCGACAGGAATAGCAATCAGCCCCAGCATTTT.

This clonotype has a count of ten or more. This sequence joins TRBV5-1 and TRBJ1-1; D is possibly TRBD1 (5 bases). This CDR3 is 14 amino acids long. V dropped 7 bases and J dropped 5 bases, with 18 bases sitting between them. CDR1 SGHRS and CDR2 YFSETQ come from the germline V gene. Here the CDR3 reads CASAGGALGTEAFF. The DNA of the CDR3 is TGCGCCAGCGCCGGAGGGGCGCTGGGGACTGAAGCTTTCTTT.

This clonotype was observed many times. The genes are TRBV12-3 or TRBV12-4 and TRBJ2-3; possibly TRBD1 or TRBD2 for D (5 bases each). Trimming pared 4 bases from V and 0 bases from J, leaving 11 bases between. CDR3 size: 15 residues. In nucleotides, the CDR3 is TGTGCCAGCAGTTGGGACGGCGGAAGCACAGATACGCAGTATTTT. Protein: CASSWDGGSTDTQYF.

This clonotype was found many times. The chain couples TRBV12-3 or TRBV12-4 to TRBJ2-1, with a weak D call TRBD2 (5 bases). The CDR3 is made up of 15 amino acids. Trimming left V 3 bases short and J 0 bases short, with 9 bases between. This CDR3 reads CASSFKRYSYNEQFF. DNA for the CDR3: TGTGCCAGCAGTTTTAAGCGGTACTCCTACAATGAGCAGTTCTTC.

This chain uses TRBV5-4 with TRBJ2-6, with D perhaps TRBD1 (6 bases). V was shortened by 2 bases and J by 4 bases, with 16 bases between the two germline ends. Germline loops: CDR1 SGHNT, CDR2 YYREEE (reference sequence). The CDR3 length is 17 residues. CDR3 DNA sequence: TGTGCCAGCAGCTTTAGGGGGAAGGGTAGAGGGGCCAACGTCCTGACTTTC. Its protein product is CASSFRGKGRGANVLTF.

This clonotype has just a few counts. This may come from a read error, since a much larger clone is one base off. The chain uses TRBV12-3 or TRBV12-4 and TRBJ2-3; D is uncertain. This CDR3 contains 12 residues. Between the trimmed V and J ends, which lost 2 bases and 6 bases, there was a span of 6 bases. The CDR3 sequence is CASSLLLDTQYF. CDR3 bases: TGTGCCAGCAGTTTACTGCTTGATACGCAGTATTTT.

This clonotype showed up many times. The chain carries TRBV12-3 or TRBV12-4 and TRBJ2-3; D call uncertain. Trimming left V 7 bases short and J 7 bases short, with 15 bases between. This CDR3 is built from 13 residues. CDR3 sequence reads: CASKGSLRNTQYF. The CDR3 coding sequence is TGTGCCAGCAAGGGCAGTCTGAGGAATACGCAGTATTTT.

This clonotype was detected a few times. V gene TRBV4-1 combines with J gene TRBJ1-2; 9 nucleotides match TRBD1. Germline-derived CDR1 and CDR2 are MGHRA and YSYEKL. This CDR3 comprises 14 residues. V shed 0 bases, J shed 7 bases, and the junction held 3 bases outside the gene matches. Here the CDR3 reads CASSQEDRGSGYTF. Written as DNA, the CDR3 is TGCGCCAGCAGCCAAGAGGACAGGGGAAGTGGCTACACCTTC.

Many counts were recorded for this clonotype. J is TRBJ2-7 and V is TRBV12-5; D not resolved. The germline V gene has CDR1 LGHNT and CDR2 FRNRAP. V dropped 1 base and J dropped 0 bases, with 4 bases sitting between them. The CDR3 runs to 13 residues. CDR3 protein: CASGLDSSYEQYF. The CDR3 DNA reads TGTGCTAGTGGTTTGGACAGCTCCTACGAGCAGTACTTC.

This clonotype was detected ten times or more. The CDR3 loop is CASSQVGAYEQYF. The CDR3 coding sequence is TGTGCCAGCAGCCAAGTGGGGGCCTACGAGCAGTACTTC. This chain links TRBV3-1 with TRBJ2-7, with D perhaps TRBD1 or TRBD2 (5 bases each). Germline CDR1 reads LGHDT; CDR2 reads YNNKEL (reference sequence). The CDR3 has 13 residues. V lost 1 base and J lost 2, with 6 bases in between.

Ten or more counts support this clonotype. The chain combines TRBV20-1 with TRBJ2-1; 11 nucleotides agree with TRBD2. Germline assignment: CDR1 DFQATT and CDR2 SNEGSKA (reference sequence). This CDR3 comprises 16 residues. V dropped 3 bases and J dropped 6; count of bases not matched to a gene: 10. CDR3 in amino acids: CSASLIAGGPPNEQFF. DNA of the CDR3: TGCAGTGCTAGCCTAATAGCGGGAGGGCCCCCCAATGAGCAGTTCTTC.

This clonotype was seen repeatedly, ten times or more. The chain joins TRBV7-9 to TRBJ1-6; 7 nucleotides line up with TRBD1. The ends lost 1 base at V and 8 bases at J; junction bases unmatched: 11. CDR3 length: 17 amino acids. Germline-derived CDR1 and CDR2 are SEHNR and FQNEAQ (reference sequence). CDR3 sequence: CASSLVFDRAVDSPLHF. In DNA, the CDR3 is TGTGCCAGCAGCTTAGTGTTCGACAGGGCGGTGGATTCACCCCTCCACTTT.

This clonotype was observed a few times. The CDR3 loop is CAWSQLFYEQYF. The CDR3 nucleotides are TGTGCCTGGAGCCAGTTATTCTACGAGCAGTACTTC. The chain joins TRBV30 to TRBJ2-7; unclear D gene. The CDR3 spans 12 residues. Germline lookup yields CDR1 GTSNPN and CDR2 SVGIG (reference sequence). V was trimmed by 3 bases and J by 3 bases, leaving 9 bases between them.

The V and J genes are TRBV12-3 or TRBV12-4 and TRBJ2-1; 14 positions agree with TRBD2. V trimming: 5 bases; J trimming: 3 bases; junction bases outside the gene matches: 12. The CDR3 is made up of 19 amino acids. The CDR3 spells CASSLPGTSGSQSYNEQFF. DNA of the CDR3: TGTGCCAGCAGTCTCCCCGGGACTAGCGGGAGTCAAAGCTACAATGAGCAGTTCTTC.

The V and J genes are TRBV30 and TRBJ2-7; 13 bases map to TRBD2. The junction had 12 bases not matched to a gene; V was cut back by 3 bases and J by 1 base. CDR1 is GTSNPN and CDR2 is SVGIG in the germline V gene (reference sequence). This CDR3 comprises 18 residues. This CDR3 is CAWSLSPGLAGRSYEQYF. CDR3 nucleotide sequence: TGTGCCTGGAGCCTATCCCCGGGACTAGCGGGAAGGTCCTACGAGCAGTACTTC.

This clonotype showed up many times. The gene calls are TRBV28 and TRBJ2-5; no clear D. Between the trimmed V and J ends, which lost 5 bases and 9 bases, there was a span of 13 bases. The CDR3 is 12 residues long. Per the germline V gene, CDR1 is MDHEN and CDR2 is SYDVKM. Here the CDR3 reads CASSASPGAQYF. In DNA, the CDR3 is TGTGCCAGCAGTGCAAGCCCGGGCGCCCAGTACTTC.